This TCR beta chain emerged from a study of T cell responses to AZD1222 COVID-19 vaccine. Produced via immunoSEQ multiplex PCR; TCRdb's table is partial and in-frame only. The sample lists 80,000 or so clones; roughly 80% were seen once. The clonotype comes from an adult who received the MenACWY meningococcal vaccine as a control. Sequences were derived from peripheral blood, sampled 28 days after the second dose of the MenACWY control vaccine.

CDR3 bases: TGTGCCAGCAGCTTCGCGGGCGGGTCCTATGGCTACACCTTC. Amino acid sequence: CASSFAGGSYGYTF. This chain connects TRBV5-4 to TRBJ1-2; D unclear. Trimming shortened V by 2 bases and J by 4 bases, and 12 bases separated the two germline ends. In germline, CDR1 is SGHNT, CDR2 YYREEE (reference sequence). There are 14 residues in the CDR3. Full variable domain (missing parts from reference TRBV5-4 and TRBJ1-2): ETGVTQSPTHLIKTRGQQVTLRCSSQSGHNTVSWYQQALGQGPQFIFQYYREEENGRGNFPPRFSGLQFPNYSSELNVNALELDDSALYLCASSFAGGSYGYTFGSGTRLTVV.